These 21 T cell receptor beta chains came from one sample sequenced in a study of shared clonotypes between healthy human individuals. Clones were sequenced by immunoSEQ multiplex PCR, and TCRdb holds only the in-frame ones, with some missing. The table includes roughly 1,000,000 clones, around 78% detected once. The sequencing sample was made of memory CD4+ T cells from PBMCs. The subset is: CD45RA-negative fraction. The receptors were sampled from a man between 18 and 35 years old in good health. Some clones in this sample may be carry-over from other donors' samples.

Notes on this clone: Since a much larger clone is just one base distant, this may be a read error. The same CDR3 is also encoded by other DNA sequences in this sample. The CDR3 DNA is TGTGCCACCAGCAGAATCAATCAGCCCCAACATTTT. The encoded protein is CATSRINQPQHF. The chain has TRBV15 and TRBJ1-5; D is unclear. The CDR3 runs 12 residues. From germline, CDR1 is LNHNV and CDR2 YYDKDF (reference sequence).

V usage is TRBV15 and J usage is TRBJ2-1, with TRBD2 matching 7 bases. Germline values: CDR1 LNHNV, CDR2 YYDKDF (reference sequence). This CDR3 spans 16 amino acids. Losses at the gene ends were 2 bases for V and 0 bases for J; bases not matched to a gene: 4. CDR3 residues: CATSRMTGGSYNEQFF. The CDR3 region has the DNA TGTGCCACCAGCAGAATGACGGGAGGCTCCTACAATGAGCAGTTCTTC.

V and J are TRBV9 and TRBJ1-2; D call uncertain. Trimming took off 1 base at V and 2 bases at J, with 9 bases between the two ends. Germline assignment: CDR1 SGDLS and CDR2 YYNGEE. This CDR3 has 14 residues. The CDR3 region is CASSVRAANYGYTF. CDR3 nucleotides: TGTGCCAGCAGCGTACGGGCGGCAAACTATGGCTACACCTTC. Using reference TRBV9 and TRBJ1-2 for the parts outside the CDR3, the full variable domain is DSGVTQTPKHLITATGQRVTLRCSPRSGDLSVYWYQQSLDQGLQFLIQYYNGEERAKGNILERFSAQQFPDLHSELNLSSLELGDSALYFCASSVRAANYGYTFGSGTRLTVV.

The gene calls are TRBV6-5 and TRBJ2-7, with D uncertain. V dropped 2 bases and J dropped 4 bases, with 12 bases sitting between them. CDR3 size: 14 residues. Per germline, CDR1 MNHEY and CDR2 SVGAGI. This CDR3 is CASSYVDGRYEQYF. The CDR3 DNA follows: TGTGCCAGCAGTTACGTAGACGGCCGGTACGAGCAGTACTTC.

CDR3 loop: CASSQGDRGLDTQYF. For the CDR3, the DNA is TGCGCCAGCAGCCAAGGAGACAGGGGCTTAGATACGCAGTATTTT. The chain is built from TRBV4-1 and TRBJ2-3, with 8 bases matching TRBD1. The CDR3 contains 15 residues. With V trimmed by 1 base and J by 5 bases, 5 bases remained unmatched. Germline loops: CDR1 MGHRA, CDR2 YSYEKL.

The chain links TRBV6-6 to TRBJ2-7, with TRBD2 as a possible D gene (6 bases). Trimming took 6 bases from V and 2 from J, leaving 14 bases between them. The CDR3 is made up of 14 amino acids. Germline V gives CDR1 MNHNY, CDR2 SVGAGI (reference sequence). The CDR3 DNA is TGTGCCAGCAGGGTGGGGGGACGGACCTACGAGCAGTACTTC. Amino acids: CASRVGGRTYEQYF.

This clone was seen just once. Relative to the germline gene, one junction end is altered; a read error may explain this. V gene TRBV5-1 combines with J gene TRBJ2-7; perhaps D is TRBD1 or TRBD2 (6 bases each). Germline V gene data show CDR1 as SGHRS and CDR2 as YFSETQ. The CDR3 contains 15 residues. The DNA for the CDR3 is TGCGCCAGCAGCTTTATCGGGGGCGCAATGGGTGAGCAGTGCTTC. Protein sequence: CASSFIGGAMGEQCF.

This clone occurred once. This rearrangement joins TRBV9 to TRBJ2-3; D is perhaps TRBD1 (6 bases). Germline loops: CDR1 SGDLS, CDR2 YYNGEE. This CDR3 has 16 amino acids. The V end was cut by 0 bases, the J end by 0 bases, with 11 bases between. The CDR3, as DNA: TGTGCCAGCAGCGTAGGTTCCAGGGGAAGCACAGATACGCAGTATTTT. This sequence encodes CASSVGSRGSTDTQYF.

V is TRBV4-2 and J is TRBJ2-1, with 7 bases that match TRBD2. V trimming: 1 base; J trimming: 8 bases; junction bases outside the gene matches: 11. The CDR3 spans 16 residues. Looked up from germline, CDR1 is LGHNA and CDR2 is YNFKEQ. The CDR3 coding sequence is TGTGCCAGCAGCCAAGCGGGACTAACGGACCTATATGAGCAGTTCTTC. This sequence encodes CASSQAGLTDLYEQFF.

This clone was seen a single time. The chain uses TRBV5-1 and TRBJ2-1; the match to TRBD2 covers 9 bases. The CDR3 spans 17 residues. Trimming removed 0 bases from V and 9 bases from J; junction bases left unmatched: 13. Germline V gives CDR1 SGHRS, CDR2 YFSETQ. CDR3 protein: CASSLGASGTIPREQFF. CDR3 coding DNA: TGCGCCAGCAGCTTGGGGGCTAGCGGGACCATCCCCCGTGAGCAGTTCTTC.

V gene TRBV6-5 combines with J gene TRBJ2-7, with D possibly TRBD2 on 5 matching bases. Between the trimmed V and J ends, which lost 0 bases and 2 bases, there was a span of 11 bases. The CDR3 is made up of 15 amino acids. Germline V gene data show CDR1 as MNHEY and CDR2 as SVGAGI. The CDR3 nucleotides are TGTGCCAGCAGTTACTCACTAGTTAACCCCTACGAGCAGTACTTC. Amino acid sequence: CASSYSLVNPYEQYF.

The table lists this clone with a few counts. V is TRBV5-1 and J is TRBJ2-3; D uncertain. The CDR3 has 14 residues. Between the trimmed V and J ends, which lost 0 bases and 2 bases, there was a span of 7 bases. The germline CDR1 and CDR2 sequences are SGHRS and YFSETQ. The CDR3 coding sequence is TGCGCCAGCAGCTTGGCACCTGCCACAGATACGCAGTATTTT. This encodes CASSLAPATDTQYF.

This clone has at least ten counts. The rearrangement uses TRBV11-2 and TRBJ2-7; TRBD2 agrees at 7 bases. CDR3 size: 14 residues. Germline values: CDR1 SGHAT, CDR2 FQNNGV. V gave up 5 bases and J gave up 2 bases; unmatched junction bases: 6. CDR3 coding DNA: TGTGCCAGCAGCCCACTAGCGAGTACCTACGAGCAGTACTTC. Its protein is CASSPLASTYEQYF.

CDR3 DNA: TGTGCCAGCAGAACCGGACAGTCGACCCTCTACGAGCAGTACTTC. Its protein is CASRTGQSTLYEQYF. The rearrangement uses TRBV6-1 and TRBJ2-7, with D maybe TRBD1 (6 bases). The CDR3 is made up of 15 amino acids. In germline, CDR1 is MNHNS, CDR2 SASEGT. Trimming removed 6 bases at V and 3 bases at J, with 18 bases between.

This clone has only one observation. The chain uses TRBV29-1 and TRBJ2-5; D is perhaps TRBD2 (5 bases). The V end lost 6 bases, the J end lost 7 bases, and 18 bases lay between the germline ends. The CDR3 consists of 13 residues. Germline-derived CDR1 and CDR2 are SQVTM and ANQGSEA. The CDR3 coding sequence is TGCAGCGTCACGTCACCCGGGATAGGGACCCAGTACTTC. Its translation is CSVTSPGIGTQYF.

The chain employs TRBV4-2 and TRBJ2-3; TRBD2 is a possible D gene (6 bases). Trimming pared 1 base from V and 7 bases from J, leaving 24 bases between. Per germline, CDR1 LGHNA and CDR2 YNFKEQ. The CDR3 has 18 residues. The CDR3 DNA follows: TGTGCCAGCAGCCAAGTGGGGCTTGTGGGGGGAATAGGGAATACGCAGTATTTT. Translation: CASSQVGLVGGIGNTQYF.

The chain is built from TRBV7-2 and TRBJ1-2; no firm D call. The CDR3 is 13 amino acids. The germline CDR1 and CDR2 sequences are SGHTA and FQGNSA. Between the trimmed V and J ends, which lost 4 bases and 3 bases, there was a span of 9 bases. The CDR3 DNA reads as TGTGCCAGCAGCTCCGGGAGCCACTATGGCTACACCTTC. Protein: CASSSGSHYGYTF.

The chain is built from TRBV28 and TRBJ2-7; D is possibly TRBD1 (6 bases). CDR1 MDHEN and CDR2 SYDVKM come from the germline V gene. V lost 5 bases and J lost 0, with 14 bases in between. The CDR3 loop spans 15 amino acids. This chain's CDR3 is CASSPLGQFSYEQYF. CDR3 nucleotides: TGTGCCAGCAGTCCCCTCGGACAGTTCTCCTACGAGCAGTACTTC.

The CDR3 nucleotides are TGTGCCAGCAGTCCTCTAGGGGCCAACTCCTACAATGAGCAGTTCTTC. Its translation: CASSPLGANSYNEQFF. The rearrangement links TRBV11-3 to TRBJ2-1; D possibly corresponds to TRBD1 (5 bases). V dropped 6 bases and J dropped 0 bases, with 15 bases sitting between them. The germline V gene encodes CDR1 SGHNT and CDR2 YENEEA. This CDR3 is built from 16 residues.

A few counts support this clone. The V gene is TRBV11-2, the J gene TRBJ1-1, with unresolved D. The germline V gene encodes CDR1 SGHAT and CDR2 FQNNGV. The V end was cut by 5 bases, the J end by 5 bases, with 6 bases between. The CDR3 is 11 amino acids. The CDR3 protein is CASSTWTEAFF. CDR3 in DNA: TGTGCCAGCAGCACTTGGACTGAAGCTTTCTTT.

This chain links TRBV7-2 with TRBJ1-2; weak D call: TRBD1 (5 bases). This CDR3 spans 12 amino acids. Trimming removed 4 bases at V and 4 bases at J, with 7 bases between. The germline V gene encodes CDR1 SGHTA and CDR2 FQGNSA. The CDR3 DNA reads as TGTGCCAGCAGCTGGGGGATCTATGGCTACACCTTC. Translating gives CASSWGIYGYTF.